The 28 T cell receptor beta chains in this list originate from one sample, sequenced in a study of cytomegalovirus exposure and HLA in healthy donors. Primers for the PCR totalled 60 Vbeta and 13 Jbeta. The protocol was immunoSEQ multiplex PCR, while the TCRdb copy is restricted to in-frame clones and leaves out a portion. The table has about 200,000 clones, around 79% seen once. The sequencing sample was made of PBMCs. These receptors all come from a woman in her 50s in good health and CMV-seronegative.

This clone was picked up a small number of times. The V and J genes are TRBV5-1 and TRBJ2-7; D possibly corresponds to TRBD2 (7 bases). Trimming shortened V by 1 base and J by 7 bases, and 12 bases separated the two germline ends. Germline lookup yields CDR1 SGHRS and CDR2 YFSETQ. The CDR3 consists of 13 residues. The chain's CDR3 is CASSLRGAREQYF. In DNA form, the CDR3 reads TGCGCCAGCAGCTTGCGGGGGGCGCGAGAGCAGTACTTC.

The V gene is TRBV5-5, the J gene TRBJ2-1; weak D call: TRBD2 (5 bases). CDR1 is SGHKS and CDR2 is YYEKEE in the germline V gene (reference sequence). Trimming left V 4 bases short and J 9 bases short, with 14 bases between. The CDR3 runs 13 residues. Here the CDR3 reads CASSLSGTAEQFF. The CDR3 coding sequence is TGTGCCAGCAGCCTGTCGGGAACAGCTGAGCAGTTCTTC.

This clone occurred a few times. This chain links TRBV5-6 with TRBJ1-1; 7 nucleotides match TRBD1. The CDR3 totals 14 residues. Looked up from germline, CDR1 is SGHDT and CDR2 is YYEEEE. The V segment lost 4 bases and the J segment 11 bases; nucleotides outside the gene matches: 14. The CDR3 nucleotides are TGTGCCAGCAGCCTGTATGAGACAGGGACGGACGCTTTCTTT. Residues: CASSLYETGTDAFF.

This chain uses TRBV2 with TRBJ2-7, with 7 positions matching TRBD2. Trimming cost V 4 bases and J 0 bases; bases outside gene matches: 9. From germline, CDR1 is SNHLY and CDR2 FYNNEI. There are 16 residues in the CDR3. The CDR3 sequence is CASSAGGNPVSYEQYF. In nucleotides, the CDR3 is TGTGCCAGCAGTGCGGGGGGTAACCCGGTCTCCTACGAGCAGTACTTC.

This clone has only a few counts. The V and J genes are TRBV28 and TRBJ1-5, with 8 bases that match TRBD1. Germline assignment: CDR1 MDHEN and CDR2 SYDVKM. V trimming: 5 bases; J trimming: 6 bases; junction bases outside the gene matches: 9. This CDR3 comprises 15 residues. CDR3 sequence reads: CASSPMGQVGQPQHF. DNA for the CDR3: TGTGCCAGCAGTCCGATGGGACAGGTCGGTCAGCCCCAGCATTTT.

The chain joins TRBV5-1 to TRBJ1-2; a possible D gene is TRBD1 (5 bases). V lost 8 bases, J lost 4 bases, and 21 bases lay in between. Germline V gene sequence: CDR1 SGHRS, CDR2 YFSETQ. The CDR3 contains 15 residues. This chain's CDR3 is CASIPLPGGIYGYTF. In nucleotides, the CDR3 is TGCGCCAGTATCCCCCTCCCGGGGGGAATCTATGGCTACACCTTC.

This chain connects TRBV29-1 to TRBJ2-1; 10 bases map to TRBD2. Germline lookup yields CDR1 SQVTM and CDR2 ANQGSEA. V was clipped by 7 bases and J by 3 bases; unmatched bases: 15. The CDR3 is made up of 17 amino acids. CDR3 nucleotide sequence: TGCAGCGGACTCGGTGTGATAGCGGGGGGATTCTACAATGAGCAGTTCTTC. As protein: CSGLGVIAGGFYNEQFF.

This chain links TRBV5-5 with TRBJ2-1, with TRBD2 matching over 10 bases. This CDR3 spans 15 amino acids. Germline V gene sequence: CDR1 SGHKS, CDR2 YYEKEE (reference sequence). Trimming cost V 5 bases and J 3 bases; bases outside gene matches: 5. CDR3: CASSYLAGVYNEQFF. The DNA for the CDR3 is TGTGCCAGCAGTTATCTAGCGGGAGTCTACAATGAGCAGTTCTTC.

The J gene is TRBJ2-7, the V gene TRBV19, with D possibly matching TRBD1 (6 bases). Trimming cost V 8 bases and J 4 bases, with 9 bases left between them. The CDR3 covers 11 residues. CDR1 is LNHDA, CDR2 SQIVND, per germline (reference sequence). CDR3 DNA sequence: TGTGCCAGTCGAACAGGGTACGAGCAGTACTTC. This sequence encodes CASRTGYEQYF.

The chain carries TRBV18 and TRBJ2-4; perhaps TRBD2 as D (5 bases). Per germline, CDR1 KGHSH and CDR2 LQKENI. The CDR3 extends over 15 amino acids. Trimming cost V 3 bases and J 6 bases, with 15 bases left between them. CDR3 residues: CASSPPHAGPNIQYF. As DNA, the CDR3 is TGTGCCAGCTCACCGCCCCATGCGGGCCCAAACATTCAGTACTTC.

V gene TRBV7-2 combines with J gene TRBJ2-1; D might be TRBD1 (6 bases). Germline V gene sequence: CDR1 SGHTA, CDR2 FQGNSA. This CDR3 comprises 15 residues. Trimming took off 3 bases at V and 1 base at J, with 10 bases between the two ends. CDR3 in DNA: TGTGCCAGCAGCTTGAGTCAGGGGTCCTACAATGAGCAGTTCTTC. Translating gives CASSLSQGSYNEQFF.

This chain connects TRBV20-1 to TRBJ2-1, with a weak D call TRBD2 (5 bases). From germline, CDR1 is DFQATT and CDR2 SNEGSKA (reference sequence). CDR3 length: 10 amino acids. V lost 6 bases and J 15 bases, leaving 15 bases between the germline ends. Here the CDR3 reads CSAHSGKGFF. DNA for the CDR3: TGCAGTGCCCACTCGGGGAAGGGGTTCTTC.

V usage is TRBV28 and J usage is TRBJ2-3, with 7 bases lining up with TRBD2. Germline loops: CDR1 MDHEN, CDR2 SYDVKM. Losses at the gene ends were 7 bases for V and 6 bases for J; bases not matched to a gene: 7. This CDR3 is 13 amino acids long. The CDR3 nucleotides read TGTGCCAGCATCCAGAGCGGGACCGATACGCAGTATTTT. Its protein is CASIQSGTDTQYF. The full variable domain, in which reference TRBV28 and TRBJ2-3 provide the parts outside the CDR3, is DVKVTQSSRYLVKRTGEKVFLECVQDMDHENMFWYRQDPGLGLRLIYFSYDVKMKEKGDIPEGYSVSREKKERFSLILESASTNQTSMYLCASIQSGTDTQYFGPGTRLTVL.

This chain uses TRBV15 with TRBJ2-1; 10 bases match TRBD2. The CDR3 extends over 15 amino acids. J lost 6 bases, V lost 5 bases, and 7 bases had no gene match. From germline, CDR1 is LNHNV and CDR2 YYDKDF (reference sequence). The CDR3, as DNA: TGTGCCACCAGCCGTGGGGCTAGCGGGAGCAATGAGCAGTTCTTC. Translation gives CATSRGASGSNEQFF.

This clone was detected only a few times. V is TRBV2 and J is TRBJ2-6, with TRBD2 as a possible D gene (5 bases). Germline lookup yields CDR1 SNHLY and CDR2 FYNNEI. The length of the CDR3 is 15 residues. V lost 3 bases to trimming and J lost 2 bases, with 8 bases between them. The CDR3 DNA is TGTGCCAGCAGTGACGGAGGAACTGGGGCCAACGTCCTGACTTTC. Its protein product is CASSDGGTGANVLTF.

The chain is built from TRBV6-6 and TRBJ2-1; 10 nucleotides line up with TRBD2. The trim removed 2 bases at V and 10 bases at J, leaving 8 bases unmatched. This CDR3 is built from 15 residues. Germline CDR1 is MNHNY and CDR2 is SVGAGI (reference sequence). CDR3 amino acids: CASSYPAGGPREQFF. CDR3 nucleotides: TGTGCCAGCAGTTACCCAGCGGGGGGGCCGAGGGAGCAGTTCTTC.

With regard to this clone: The same CDR3 can be traced to other DNA sequences in this sample. The chain uses TRBV4-3 and TRBJ1-1; unclear D gene. Trimming removed 1 base at V and 7 bases at J, with 10 bases between. The CDR3 length is 13 residues. Per germline, CDR1 LGHNA and CDR2 YSLEER. The CDR3 here is CASSQVRGSEAFF. CDR3 in DNA: TGCGCCAGCAGCCAAGTACGGGGAAGTGAAGCTTTCTTT.

The chain couples TRBV6-4 to TRBJ1-6; D gene uncertain. Germline lookup yields CDR1 MRHNA and CDR2 SNTAGT. The CDR3 is 13 residues long. With 4 bases removed from V and 8 bases from J, the gap between germline ends came to 9 bases. CDR3 bases: TGTGCCAGCAGTGCTAACTTTGATTCACCCCTCCACTTT. Encoded protein: CASSANFDSPLHF.

This sequence joins TRBV6-4 and TRBJ2-5, with D hard to call. The CDR3 length is 14 residues. Trimming shortened V by 7 bases and J by 2 bases, and 14 bases separated the two germline ends. The germline V gene encodes CDR1 MRHNA and CDR2 SNTAGT. CDR3 amino acids: CASMSRTRQETQYF. In DNA, the CDR3 is TGTGCCAGCATGTCGAGAACTCGGCAAGAGACCCAGTACTTC.

CDR3 sequence: CASSQPGGEGSQNIQYF. The CDR3 region has the DNA TGTGCCAGCAGCCAACCCGGGGGAGAGGGGAGCCAAAACATTCAGTACTTC. The chain is built from TRBV4-2 and TRBJ2-4; a weak D match, TRBD2 (6 bases). The CDR3 runs 17 residues. Germline V gene lookup returns CDR1 LGHNA and CDR2 YNFKEQ. V dropped 2 bases and J dropped 5 bases, with 19 bases sitting between them.

This rearrangement joins TRBV9 to TRBJ2-2; 9 bases line up with TRBD1. The V gene's germline CDR1 is SGDLS and CDR2 YYNGEE. Unmatched junction bases numbered 10, after V lost 1 base and J lost 6 bases. CDR3 length equals 17 residues. As DNA, the CDR3 is TGTGCCAGCAGCGTAAGGGAAGGACAGGGGAAGGCCGGGGAGCTGTTTTTT. Translated: CASSVREGQGKAGELFF.

The sample holds a few counts of this clone. The rearrangement uses TRBV5-1 and TRBJ2-5, with 9 bases lining up with TRBD1. TRBJ2-7 matches the DNA end more closely, so the J call is doubtful. The CDR3 runs 15 residues. Germline CDR1 SGHRS, CDR2 YFSETQ. Here the CDR3 DNA reads TGCGCCAGCAGCCACCGGGACAGGGCTTCCTACGAGCAGTACTTC. This translates into CASSHRDRASYEQYF.

Only a few counts were recorded for this clone. This rearrangement joins TRBV5-1 to TRBJ1-1; 8 nucleotides match TRBD1. The V and J ends lost 4 bases and 3 bases, in that order; junction bases with no gene match: 8. The CDR3 is made up of 15 amino acids. Germline V gene sequence: CDR1 SGHRS, CDR2 YFSETQ. CDR3 sequence: CASSRRTGLDTEAFF. DNA for the CDR3: TGCGCCAGCAGCCGACGGACAGGGTTAGACACTGAAGCTTTCTTT.

There are a few counts of this clone. CDR3 coding DNA: TGCGCCAGCGGAGAGGACAGGGCGCTAACCGGGGAGCTGTTTTTT. Amino acids: CASGEDRALTGELFF. The gene calls are TRBV5-1 and TRBJ2-2; 8 bases match TRBD1. The CDR3 runs 15 residues. V trimming: 7 bases; J trimming: 5 bases; junction bases outside the gene matches: 10. Germline assignment: CDR1 SGHRS and CDR2 YFSETQ.

The V call is TRBV27, the J call TRBJ2-1; 10 bases match TRBD2. The germline gives CDR1 MNHEY, CDR2 SMNVEV (reference sequence). The V gene end was trimmed by 3 bases and the J gene end by 12 bases; junction bases not matched to a gene: 2. CDR3 length equals 12 residues. DNA for the CDR3: TGTGCCAGCAGTTTCCTAGCGGGGGCGCAGTTCTTC. As protein: CASSFLAGAQFF.

J is TRBJ2-5 and V is TRBV5-6, with 10 bases lining up with TRBD1. Germline V lookup: CDR1 SGHDT, CDR2 YYEEEE. The CDR3 is 16 residues long. J gave up 5 bases and V 4 bases, and 11 bases lay outside the gene matches. For the CDR3, the DNA is TGTGCCAGCAGCGAACCACCTGGACAGGGGGATGAGACCCAGTACTTC. Its protein is CASSEPPGQGDETQYF.

This clone was found a few times. The chain uses TRBV4-3 and TRBJ1-2, with D hard to call. Germline CDR1 reads LGHNA; CDR2 reads YSLEER. V was pared by 1 base and J by 7 bases, with 7 bases between. This CDR3 has 12 residues. CDR3 sequence reads: CASSQVGRGYTF. The CDR3 DNA is TGCGCCAGCAGCCAAGTTGGCCGTGGCTACACCTTC.

This clone was seen only once. This chain connects TRBV5-1 to TRBJ2-5, with D unclear. The length of the CDR3 is 15 residues. The ends were cut back, 3 bases at V and 1 base at J, with 13 bases in the middle. CDR1 is SGHRS, CDR2 YFSETQ, per germline. The CDR3 reads CASSSVRGGQETQYF. The CDR3 region has the DNA TGCGCCAGCAGCTCCGTGAGAGGTGGCCAAGAGACCCAGTACTTC.